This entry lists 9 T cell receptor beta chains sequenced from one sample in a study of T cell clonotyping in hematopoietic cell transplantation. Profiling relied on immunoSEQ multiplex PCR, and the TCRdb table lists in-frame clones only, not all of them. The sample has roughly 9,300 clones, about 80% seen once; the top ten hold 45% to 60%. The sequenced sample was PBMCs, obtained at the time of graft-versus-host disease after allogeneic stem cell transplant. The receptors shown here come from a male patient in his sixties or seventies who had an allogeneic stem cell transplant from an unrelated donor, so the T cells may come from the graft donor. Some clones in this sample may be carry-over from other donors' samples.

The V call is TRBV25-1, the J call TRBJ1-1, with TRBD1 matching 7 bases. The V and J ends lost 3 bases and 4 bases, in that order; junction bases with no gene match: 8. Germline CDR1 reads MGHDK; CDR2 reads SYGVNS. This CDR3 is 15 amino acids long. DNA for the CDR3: TGTGCCAGCAGTGATTACAGGGGACAGTTCACTGAAGCTTTCTTT. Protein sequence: CASSDYRGQFTEAFF.

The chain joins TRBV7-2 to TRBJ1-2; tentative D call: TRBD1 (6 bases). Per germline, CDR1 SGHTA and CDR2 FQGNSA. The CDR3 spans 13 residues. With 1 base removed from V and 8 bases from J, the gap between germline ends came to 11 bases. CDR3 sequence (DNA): TGTGCCAGCAGCTTAGGGGGGGCGGAGGGCTACACCTTC. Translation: CASSLGGAEGYTF.

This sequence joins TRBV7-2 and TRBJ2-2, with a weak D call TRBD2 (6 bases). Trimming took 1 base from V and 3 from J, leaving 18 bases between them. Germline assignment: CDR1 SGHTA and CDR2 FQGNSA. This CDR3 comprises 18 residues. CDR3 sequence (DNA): TGTGCCAGCAGCTTAGATCCCTCCGGATGGGGGGACACCGGGGAGCTGTTTTTT. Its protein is CASSLDPSGWGDTGELFF.

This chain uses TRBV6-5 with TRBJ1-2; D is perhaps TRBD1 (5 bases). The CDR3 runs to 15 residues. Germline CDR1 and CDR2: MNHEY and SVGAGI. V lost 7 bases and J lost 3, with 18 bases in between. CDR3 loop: CASTPRLGPHYGYTF. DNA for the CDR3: TGTGCCAGCACCCCACGGCTGGGACCCCACTATGGCTACACCTTC.

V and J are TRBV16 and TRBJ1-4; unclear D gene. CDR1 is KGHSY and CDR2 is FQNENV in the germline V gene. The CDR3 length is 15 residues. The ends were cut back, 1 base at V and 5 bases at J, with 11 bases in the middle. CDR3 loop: CASSQFRQANEKLFF. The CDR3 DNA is TGTGCCAGCAGCCAATTCCGGCAGGCAAATGAAAAACTGTTTTTT.

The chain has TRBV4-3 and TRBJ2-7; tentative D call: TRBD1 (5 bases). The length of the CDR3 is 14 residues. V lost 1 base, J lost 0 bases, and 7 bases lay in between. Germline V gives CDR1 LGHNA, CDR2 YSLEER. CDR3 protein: CASSQGTLSYEQYF. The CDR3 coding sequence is TGCGCCAGCAGCCAAGGGACACTCTCCTACGAGCAGTACTTC.

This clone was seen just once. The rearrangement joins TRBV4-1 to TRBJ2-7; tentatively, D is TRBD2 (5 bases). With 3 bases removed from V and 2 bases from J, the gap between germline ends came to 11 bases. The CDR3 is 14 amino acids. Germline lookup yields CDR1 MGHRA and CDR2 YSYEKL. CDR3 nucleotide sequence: TGCGCCAGCAGCCAGAGAGACGGGGCCTACGAGCAGTACTTC. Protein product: CASSQRDGAYEQYF.

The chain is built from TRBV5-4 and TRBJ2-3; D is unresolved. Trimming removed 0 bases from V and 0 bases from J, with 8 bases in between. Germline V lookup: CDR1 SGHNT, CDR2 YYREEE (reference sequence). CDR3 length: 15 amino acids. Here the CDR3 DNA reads TGTGCCAGCAGCTTGGACGTAGGGAGCACAGATACGCAGTATTTT. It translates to CASSLDVGSTDTQYF.

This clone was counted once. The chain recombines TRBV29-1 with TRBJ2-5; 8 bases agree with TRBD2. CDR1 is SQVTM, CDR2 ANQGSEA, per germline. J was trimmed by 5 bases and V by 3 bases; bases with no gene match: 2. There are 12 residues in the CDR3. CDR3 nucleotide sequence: TGCAGCGTTGAGGGCGGGGGGGAGACCCAGTACTTC. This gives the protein CSVEGGGETQYF. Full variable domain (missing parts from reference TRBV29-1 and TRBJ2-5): SAVISQKPSRDICQRGTSLTIQCQVDSQVTMMFWYRQQPGQSLTLIATANQGSEATYESGFVIDKFPISRPNLTFSTLTVSNMSPEDSSIYLCSVEGGGETQYFGPGTRLLVL.